In this sample, the clone carrying this T cell receptor (beta chain) turned up many times. Its antigen remains unidentified. The junction shows a germline mismatch at one end, possibly a read error. CDR1 and CDR2 from the germline V gene are SGHTA and FQGNSA. This CDR3 is built from 15 residues. This sample is part of a study of Graves' ophthalmopathy and Graves' hyperthyroidism. The overall study: Being free of ophthalmopathy for 18 months of follow-up defined stable hyperthyroidism.

The sequenced template was RNA, covering the TCR beta CDR3 region. Amplification began with first-round RT-PCR using HTBI primers, then second-round multiplex PCR was performed. From the multiplex PCR reads, TCRdb called clonotypes with MiXCR, one entry per CDR3 protein. Among around 1.1 million distinct CDR3 sequences listed, around a third were seen once. General study findings and limits: Sensitivity reached 87.88% and specificity around 81% for a 13-signature model separating ophthalmopathy from stable hyperthyroidism. With around 70% sensitivity and more than 72% specificity, the model predicted ophthalmopathy progression.

The receptor comes from an adult man with Graves' hyperthyroidism. Sequencing used peripheral blood or thyroid tissue (not recorded which). V and J are TRBV7-2 and TRBJ2-7, with D uncertain. The CDR3 nucleotides read TGTGCCAACAGCGCCGCCGGCCCCTTATCCTACGAGCAGTACTTC. Translation gives CANSAAGPLSYEQYF.